This T cell receptor beta chain was identified during a study of metastatic and nonmetastatic thyroid tumors. This clone was detected ten times or more. Through MiXCR, TCRdb re-clonotyped the PCR reads. The sample lists about 41,000 clones, roughly 11% occurring once. This CDR3 is 18 amino acids long. CDR1 and CDR2 (germline): MGHRA, YSYEKL. Trimming removed 5 bases at V and 5 bases at J, with 28 bases between. Each patient went into thyroid surgery without having received any treatment. The source material was blood. The chain has TRBV4-1 and TRBJ2-7; tentatively, D is TRBD1 or TRBD2 (7 bases each). The TCR was taken from a female donor with papillary thyroid cancer or a benign thyroid nodule (not recorded which). Some clones in this sample may be carry-over from other donors' samples. CDR3 loop: CASSSGGSSGGVVDEQYF. The CDR3 nucleotides read TGCGCCAGCAGCTCTGGCGGGAGCTCAGGGGGTGTGGTGGACGAGCAGTACTTC.